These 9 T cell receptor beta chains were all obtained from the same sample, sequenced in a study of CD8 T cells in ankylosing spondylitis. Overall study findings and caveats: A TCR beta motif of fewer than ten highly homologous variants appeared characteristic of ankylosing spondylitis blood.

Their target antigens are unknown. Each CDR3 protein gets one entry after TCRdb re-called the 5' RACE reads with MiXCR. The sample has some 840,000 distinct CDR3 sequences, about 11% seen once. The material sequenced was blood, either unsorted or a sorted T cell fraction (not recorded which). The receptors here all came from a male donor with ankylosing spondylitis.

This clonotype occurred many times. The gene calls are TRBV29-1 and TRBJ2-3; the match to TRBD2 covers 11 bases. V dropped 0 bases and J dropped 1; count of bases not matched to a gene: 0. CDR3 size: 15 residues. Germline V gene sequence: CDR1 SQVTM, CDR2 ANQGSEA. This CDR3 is CSVEDSGGGTDTQYF. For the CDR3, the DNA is TGCAGCGTTGAAGATAGCGGGGGGGGCACAGATACGCAGTATTTT.

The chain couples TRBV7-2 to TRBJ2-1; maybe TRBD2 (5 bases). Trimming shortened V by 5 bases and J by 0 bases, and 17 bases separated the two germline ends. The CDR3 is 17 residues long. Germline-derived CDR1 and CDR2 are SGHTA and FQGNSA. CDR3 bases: TGTGCCAGCAGCCCCCACCCCGGGGTTAGCTCCTACAATGAGCAGTTCTTC. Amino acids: CASSPHPGVSSYNEQFF. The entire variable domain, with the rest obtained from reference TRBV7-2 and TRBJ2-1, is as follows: GAGVSQSPSNKVTEKGKDVELRCDPISGHTALYWYRQSLGQGLEFLIYFQGNSAPDKSGLPSDRFSAERTGGSVSTLTIQRTQQEDSAVYLCASSPHPGVSSYNEQFFGPGTRLTVL.

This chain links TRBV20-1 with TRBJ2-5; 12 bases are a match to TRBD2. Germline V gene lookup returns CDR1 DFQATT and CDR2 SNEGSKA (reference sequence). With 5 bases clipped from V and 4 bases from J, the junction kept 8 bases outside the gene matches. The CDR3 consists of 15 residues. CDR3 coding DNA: TGCAGTGCTGGTGGGACTAGCGGGTCTTCAGAGACCCAGTACTTC. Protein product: CSAGGTSGSSETQYF.

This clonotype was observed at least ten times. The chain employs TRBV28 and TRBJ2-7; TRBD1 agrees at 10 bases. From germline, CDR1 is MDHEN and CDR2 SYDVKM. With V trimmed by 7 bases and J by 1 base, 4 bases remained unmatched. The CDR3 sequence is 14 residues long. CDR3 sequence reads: CASKRTGGSYEQYF. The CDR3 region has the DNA TGTGCCAGCAAGCGGACAGGGGGTTCCTACGAGCAGTACTTC.

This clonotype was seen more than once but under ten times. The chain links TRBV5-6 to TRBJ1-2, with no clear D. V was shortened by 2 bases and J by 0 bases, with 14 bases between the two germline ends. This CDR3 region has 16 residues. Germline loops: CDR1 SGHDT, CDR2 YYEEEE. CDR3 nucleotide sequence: TGTGCCAGCAGCTTCGGTTTTCCTGGGACTAACTATGGCTACACCTTC. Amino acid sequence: CASSFGFPGTNYGYTF.

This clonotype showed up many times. The CDR3 DNA reads TGTGCCGCCAAGCGGGGGAGCACAGATACGCAGTATTTT. Amino acid sequence: CAAKRGSTDTQYF. V and J are TRBV6-1 and TRBJ2-3; 8 bases line up with TRBD2. There are 13 residues in the CDR3. Germline CDR1 MNHNS, CDR2 SASEGT. Germline trimming cut 11 bases from V and 0 bases from J; bases unmatched to any gene: 4.

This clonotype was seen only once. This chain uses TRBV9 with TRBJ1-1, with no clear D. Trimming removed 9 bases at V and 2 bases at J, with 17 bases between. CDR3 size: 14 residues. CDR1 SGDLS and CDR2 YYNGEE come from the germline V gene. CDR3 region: CATQPSAGNTEAFF. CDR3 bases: TGTGCCACCCAGCCCTCGGCGGGAAACACTGAAGCTTTCTTT. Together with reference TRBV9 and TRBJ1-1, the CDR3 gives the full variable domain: DSGVTQTPKHLITATGQRVTLRCSPRSGDLSVYWYQQSLDQGLQFLIQYYNGEERAKGNILERFSAQQFPDLHSELNLSSLELGDSALYFCATQPSAGNTEAFFGQGTRLTVV.

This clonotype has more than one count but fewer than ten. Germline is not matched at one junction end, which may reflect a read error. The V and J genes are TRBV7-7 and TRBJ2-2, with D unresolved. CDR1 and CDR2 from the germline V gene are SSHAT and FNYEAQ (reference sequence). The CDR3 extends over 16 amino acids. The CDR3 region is CASSLKATTFTGELFF. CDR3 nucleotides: TGTGCTAGCAGCTTAAAAGCGACGACCTTCACCGGGGAGCTGTTTTTT.

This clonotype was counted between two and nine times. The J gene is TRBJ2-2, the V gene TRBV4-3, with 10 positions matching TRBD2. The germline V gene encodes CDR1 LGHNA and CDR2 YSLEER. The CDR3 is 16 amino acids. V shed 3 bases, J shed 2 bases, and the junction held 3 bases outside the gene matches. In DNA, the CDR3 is TGCGCCAGCAGCCAGTTAGCGGGGGGTAACACCGGGGAGCTGTTTTTT. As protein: CASSQLAGGNTGELFF.